This entry describes one T cell receptor beta chain. A much bigger clone sits one base away, suggesting this may be a read error. These data are taken from a study of early T cells in non-severe SARS-CoV-2 infection. Attachment of unique molecular identifiers was made to individual cDNA molecules. TCRdb re-called the 5' RACE reads through MiXCR, storing one row per CDR3 protein. The sample includes about 80,000 distinct CDR3 sequences, roughly 13% of them seen just once. Germline V gene data show CDR1 as MNHNS and CDR2 as SASEGT. CDR3 length: 10 amino acids. This clonotype originated in an adult who was a healthcare worker with PCR-confirmed SARS-CoV-2 infection or an uninfected control (not recorded which). The chain joins TRBV6-1 to TRBJ1-1; D is possibly TRBD1 (5 bases). The sequenced sample consisted of whole blood. CDR3 region: CVSGDGEAFF. CDR3 sequence (DNA): TGTGTCAGCGGGGACGGAGAAGCTTTCTTT.